These 32 T cell receptor beta chains came from one sample sequenced in a study of beta chain features in type 1 diabetes. Every bit of the isolated RNA underwent reverse transcription, so sequencing read expressed TCRB transcripts. Some clones are missing from TCRdb's copy, which holds only in-frame ones; the method was immunoSEQ multiplex PCR. The sample lists 620,000 or so clones, around a sixth occurring once. Sequencing used naive CD4+ T cells from blood. Receptors were obtained from a man in his late teens or twenties in good health.

About this clone: Within the sample, other DNA sequences also encode this same CDR3. This chain connects TRBV28 to TRBJ1-2, with D unresolved. Germline CDR1 is MDHEN and CDR2 is SYDVKM. The CDR3 extends over 12 amino acids. Deletions cut 4 bases from V and 2 bases from J, with 5 bases between. The CDR3 is CASSSGNYGYTF. As DNA, the CDR3 is TGTGCCAGCAGTTCTGGCAACTATGGCTACACCTTC.

The chain has TRBV27 and TRBJ1-5; tentatively, D is TRBD1 (6 bases). The V and J ends lost 6 bases and 5 bases respectively, with 11 bases between them. The CDR3 has 13 residues. CDR1 MNHEY and CDR2 SMNVEV come from the germline V gene (reference sequence). The CDR3 nucleotides read TGTGCCAGCAGCAGGGGTCGGGATCAGCCCCAGCATTTT. Translation: CASSRGRDQPQHF.

The chain carries TRBV9 and TRBJ1-1; D perhaps matches TRBD1 (6 bases). Germline CDR1 reads SGDLS; CDR2 reads YYNGEE. Trimming stripped 0 bases from V and 7 bases from J, with 16 bases between. This CDR3 has 15 residues. The CDR3 spells CASSVELQGGGEAFF. In DNA, the CDR3 is TGTGCCAGCAGCGTAGAATTACAGGGTGGAGGTGAAGCTTTCTTT.

This chain uses TRBV14 with TRBJ1-2; no reliable D call. Germline CDR1 is SGHDN and CDR2 is FVKESK. CDR3 length equals 13 residues. The ends were cut back, 2 bases at V and 7 bases at J, with 11 bases in the middle. DNA for the CDR3: TGTGCCAGCAGCCAACTAGGGATCTTTGGCTACACCTTC. Its protein product is CASSQLGIFGYTF.

This chain links TRBV7-9 with TRBJ1-5, with 8 bases identical to TRBD1. This CDR3 has 15 residues. V was clipped by 5 bases and J by 4 bases; unmatched bases: 7. Germline V gene data show CDR1 as SEHNR and CDR2 as FQNEAQ (reference sequence). DNA of the CDR3: TGTGCCAGCAGCCCCTCCCGGACAGGGAATCAGCCCCAGCATTTT. It encodes CASSPSRTGNQPQHF. The full variable domain, completed using reference TRBV7-9 and TRBJ1-5, is DTGVSQNPRHKITKRGQNVTFRCDPISEHNRLYWYRQTLGQGPEFLTYFQNEAQLEKSRLLSDRFSAERPKGSFSTLEIQRTEQGDSAMYLCASSPSRTGNQPQHFGDGTRLSIL.

This clone was counted only a few times. The chain links TRBV7-2 to TRBJ2-3, with D tentatively TRBD2 (6 bases). V was pared by 3 bases and J by 6 bases, with 10 bases between. Looked up from germline, CDR1 is SGHTA and CDR2 is FQGNSA. The CDR3 is 13 residues long. The CDR3 reads CASSFSGWDTQYF. In DNA, the CDR3 is TGTGCCAGCAGCTTTAGCGGATGGGATACGCAGTATTTT.

The chain carries TRBV9 and TRBJ2-1, with TRBD2 matching 8 bases. J gave up 0 bases and V 4 bases, and 12 bases lay outside the gene matches. CDR3 length: 18 amino acids. Germline V gene sequence: CDR1 SGDLS, CDR2 YYNGEE. CDR3 in amino acids: CASSNIPGLVPSYNEQFF. The CDR3 DNA follows: TGTGCCAGCAGCAACATCCCGGGACTAGTCCCCTCCTACAATGAGCAGTTCTTC.

The chain uses TRBV7-9 and TRBJ1-4; 7 bases line up with TRBD1. The CDR3 loop spans 15 amino acids. CDR1 is SEHNR and CDR2 is FQNEAQ in the germline V gene (reference sequence). V shed 6 bases and J 4 bases; nucleotides not matched to a gene: 8. DNA of the CDR3: TGTGCCAGCAGTCGCGGACAGGCCTTTAATGAAAAACTGTTTTTT. It is translated as CASSRGQAFNEKLFF.

Points on this clone: The CDR3 end shows no conserved phenylalanine or tryptophan, and so a read error is likely. The V call is TRBV5-1, the J call TRBJ2-7, with 9 bases lining up with TRBD1. The length of the CDR3 is 18 residues. CDR1 is SGHRS, CDR2 YFSETQ, per germline. V trimming: 4 bases; J trimming: 3 bases; junction bases outside the gene matches: 17. In DNA, the CDR3 is TGCGCCAGCAGCCCCTACCGGGGACAGGGACGAGTTGGCTACGAGCAGTACTAC. It is translated as CASSPYRGQGRVGYEQYY.

This clone was counted between two and nine times. V usage is TRBV5-1 and J usage is TRBJ1-5, with D perhaps matching TRBD1 (5 bases). Germline V gene lookup returns CDR1 SGHRS and CDR2 YFSETQ. V dropped 0 bases and J dropped 0 bases, with 16 bases sitting between them. The CDR3 covers 18 residues. In nucleotides, the CDR3 is TGCGCCAGCAGCTTGGTTCCCGGGACCGCATATAGCAATCAGCCCCAGCATTTT. Protein product: CASSLVPGTAYSNQPQHF.

Only a few counts were recorded for this clone. The V call is TRBV30, the J call TRBJ1-2; a weak D match, TRBD1 (5 bases). There are 14 residues in the CDR3. Germline V gene data show CDR1 as GTSNPN and CDR2 as SVGIG (reference sequence). Trimming removed 1 base at V and 3 bases at J, with 12 bases between. CDR3 sequence reads: CAWSANQGYYGYTF. Written as DNA, the CDR3 is TGTGCCTGGAGTGCCAATCAGGGATACTATGGCTACACCTTC.

The table lists this clone with a few counts. This rearrangement joins TRBV7-3 to TRBJ1-6, with TRBD1 as a possible D gene (5 bases). Trimming took off 2 bases at V and 7 bases at J, with 12 bases between the two ends. The CDR3 is 15 amino acids. Germline CDR1 reads SGHTA; CDR2 reads FQGTGA. CDR3 region: CASSLGGLGNSPLHF. In DNA form, the CDR3 reads TGTGCCAGCAGCTTAGGGGGGTTAGGGAATTCACCCCTCCACTTT.

This clone was recorded a few times. The CDR3 DNA reads as TGTGCCAGCGAGGGGAACAGGGTCAATTCAAATGAGCAGTTCTTC. This encodes CASEGNRVNSNEQFF. The V gene is TRBV25-1, the J gene TRBJ2-1, with D perhaps TRBD1 (6 bases). In germline, CDR1 is MGHDK, CDR2 SYGVNS. The CDR3 runs 15 residues. Trimming shortened V by 8 bases and J by 7 bases, and 21 bases separated the two germline ends. The full variable domain, completed using reference TRBV25-1 and TRBJ2-1, is EADIYQTPRYLVIGTGKKITLECSQTMGHDKMYWYQQDPGMELHLIHYSYGVNSTEKGDLSSESTVSRIRTEHFPLTLESARPSHTSQYLCASEGNRVNSNEQFFGPGTRLTVL.

To note about this clone: In the same sample, other DNA sequences code for this CDR3. This chain uses TRBV28 with TRBJ1-2; perhaps TRBD1 as D (5 bases). The CDR3 has 13 residues. CDR1 and CDR2 (germline): MDHEN, SYDVKM. Trimming removed 2 bases from V and 3 bases from J, with 7 bases in between. The CDR3 spells CASSLRGYYGYTF. CDR3 bases: TGTGCCAGCAGTTTACGGGGGTACTATGGCTACACCTTC.

The chain couples TRBV7-8 to TRBJ2-1; D call uncertain. Looked up from germline, CDR1 is SGHVS and CDR2 is FQNEAQ. Between the trimmed V and J ends, which lost 4 bases and 6 bases, there was a span of 19 bases. This CDR3 contains 16 residues. This CDR3 is CASSWRAGETTNEQFF. The CDR3 DNA sequence: TGTGCCAGCAGCTGGAGAGCAGGCGAAACTACCAATGAGCAGTTCTTC.

The genes are TRBV19 and TRBJ1-2; TRBD1 agrees at 9 bases. Per the germline V gene, CDR1 is LNHDA and CDR2 is SQIVND (reference sequence). Trimming removed 5 bases from V and 7 bases from J; junction bases left unmatched: 11. This CDR3 has 15 amino acids. The CDR3 region has the DNA TGTGCCAGTAGTCCCCTCCGGGACAGGGCCGGTGGCTACACCTTC. Protein product: CASSPLRDRAGGYTF.

The rearrangement joins TRBV29-1 to TRBJ2-6; a possible D gene is TRBD1 (6 bases). Germline CDR1 is SQVTM and CDR2 is ANQGSEA. The CDR3 has 16 residues. V was trimmed by 5 bases and J by 0 bases, leaving 14 bases between them. CDR3 DNA sequence: TGCAGCGTTCCAGGGGCGCCCCTCTCTGGGGCCAACGTCCTGACTTTC. As protein: CSVPGAPLSGANVLTF.

This clone was recorded a few times. The rearrangement joins TRBV28 to TRBJ2-1, with D possibly TRBD2 on 6 matching bases. The germline CDR1 and CDR2 sequences are MDHEN and SYDVKM. Trimming shortened V by 5 bases and J by 4 bases, and 9 bases separated the two germline ends. This CDR3 region has 13 residues. The CDR3 reads CASSQGGYNEQFF. Here the CDR3 DNA reads TGTGCCAGCAGTCAGGGAGGATACAATGAGCAGTTCTTC. The entire variable domain, with the rest obtained from reference TRBV28 and TRBJ2-1, is as follows: DVKVTQSSRYLVKRTGEKVFLECVQDMDHENMFWYRQDPGLGLRLIYFSYDVKMKEKGDIPEGYSVSREKKERFSLILESASTNQTSMYLCASSQGGYNEQFFGPGTRLTVL.

The chain couples TRBV6-5 to TRBJ2-5, with 7 positions matching TRBD1. The CDR3 has 13 residues. V lost 10 bases to trimming and J lost 2 bases; unmatched junction nucleotides: 7. CDR1 is MNHEY and CDR2 is SVGAGI in the germline V gene. The DNA of the CDR3 is TGTGCCACCTCATACAGGGGTCAAGAGACCCAGTACTTC. It encodes CATSYRGQETQYF.

This sequence joins TRBV18 and TRBJ2-7, with unresolved D. This CDR3 has 13 amino acids. Germline V gene data show CDR1 as KGHSH and CDR2 as LQKENI. Trimming removed 2 bases at V and 1 base at J, with 6 bases between. The CDR3, as DNA: TGTGCCAGCTCACCATACCAGTCCTACGAGCAGTACTTC. Its translation is CASSPYQSYEQYF.

The chain uses TRBV28 and TRBJ2-6; D tentatively fits TRBD1 or TRBD2 (6 bases each). The germline CDR1 and CDR2 sequences are MDHEN and SYDVKM. The V end was cut by 4 bases, the J end by 4 bases, with 17 bases between. The CDR3 loop spans 17 amino acids. In DNA, the CDR3 is TGTGCCAGCAGTTCCCCCCCGGGGGCGGGGGGGGCCAACGTCCTGACTTTC. Translation: CASSSPPGAGGANVLTF.

This clone was seen a few times. This chain uses TRBV28 with TRBJ2-5; 16 bases agree with TRBD2. Germline V gives CDR1 MDHEN, CDR2 SYDVKM. The CDR3 spans 15 residues. After removal of 6 bases from V and 5 bases from J, the junction contained 3 bases not matched to a gene. The CDR3 nucleotides are TGTGCCAGCAGCTCGGGACTAGCGGGAGGGGAGACCCAGTACTTC. Translating gives CASSSGLAGGETQYF.

V is TRBV6-5 and J is TRBJ1-2, with D possibly TRBD1 on 5 matching bases. This CDR3 is built from 15 residues. The germline CDR1 and CDR2 sequences are MNHEY and SVGAGI. V lost 5 bases, J lost 0 bases, and 13 bases lay in between. The CDR3 nucleotides are TGTGCCAGCAGTGGAGACAGCAAGCCTAACTATGGCTACACCTTC. The encoded protein is CASSGDSKPNYGYTF.

The table lists this clone with a few counts. The chain couples TRBV2 to TRBJ1-6; 10 bases match TRBD1. Trimming cost V 9 bases and J 9 bases; bases outside gene matches: 11. CDR1 is SNHLY and CDR2 is FYNNEI in the germline V gene. The CDR3 spans 15 residues. The chain's CDR3 is CASSGQGSLSSPLHF. As DNA, the CDR3 is TGTGCCAGTTCGGGACAGGGGAGTTTGAGTTCACCCCTCCACTTT. Full variable domain (missing parts from reference TRBV2 and TRBJ1-6): EPEVTQTPSHQVTQMGQEVILRCVPISNHLYFYWYRQILGQKVEFLVSFYNNEISEKSEIFDDQFSVERPDGSNFTLKIRSTKLEDSAMYFCASSGQGSLSSPLHFGNGTRLTVT.

In this sample, this clone turned up a few times. V gene TRBV29-1 combines with J gene TRBJ1-5, with a possible D match to TRBD1 (6 bases). CDR3 size: 13 residues. Per the germline V gene, CDR1 is SQVTM and CDR2 is ANQGSEA. V was clipped by 5 bases and J by 7 bases, with 15 bases between them. The CDR3 nucleotides read TGCAGCGTTCTGTCAGGGGAGGAGCAGCCCCAGCATTTT. This gives the protein CSVLSGEEQPQHF.

The chain combines TRBV7-2 with TRBJ2-7; TRBD1 agrees at 9 bases. Trimming cost V 1 base and J 1 base; bases outside gene matches: 5. CDR1 is SGHTA, CDR2 FQGNSA, per germline. This CDR3 has 16 amino acids. The CDR3 reads CASSLEPGQGSYEQYF. The CDR3 bases are TGTGCCAGCAGCTTAGAGCCGGGACAGGGATCCTACGAGCAGTACTTC.

A single count supports this clone. The rearrangement uses TRBV6-1 and TRBJ2-3, with 7 bases identical to TRBD1. Germline V gives CDR1 MNHNS, CDR2 SASEGT. Germline trimming cut 6 bases from V and 4 bases from J; bases unmatched to any gene: 10. This CDR3 spans 15 amino acids. The CDR3 spells CASRAHRGYADTQYF. In DNA form, the CDR3 reads TGTGCCAGCAGGGCGCACAGGGGTTACGCAGATACGCAGTATTTT.

This clone occurred a few times. This rearrangement joins TRBV18 to TRBJ2-7; D possibly matches TRBD1 or TRBD2 (5 bases each). This CDR3 region has 14 residues. The germline V gene encodes CDR1 KGHSH and CDR2 LQKENI. The germline V and J ends were trimmed by 3 bases and 3 bases, with 12 bases remaining between them. CDR3 in DNA: TGTGCCAGCTCACCTCCGGGACCCGGCTACGAGCAGTACTTC. This codes for CASSPPGPGYEQYF.

The J gene is TRBJ2-2, the V gene TRBV9; 7 nucleotides match TRBD2. Trimming at V came to 4 bases and at J to 6 bases, leaving 21 bases not matched to a gene. The CDR3 is made up of 19 amino acids. Germline V gene lookup returns CDR1 SGDLS and CDR2 YYNGEE. DNA for the CDR3: TGTGCCAGCAGCCGAACGGCTAGCGGCCTTCCCAGGGACGCCGGGGAGCTGTTTTTT. It codes for CASSRTASGLPRDAGELFF.

This clone was detected only a few times. This chain connects TRBV10-1 to TRBJ1-6, with D possibly being TRBD1 (5 bases). The ends were cut back, 10 bases at V and 0 bases at J, with 13 bases in the middle. The CDR3 runs to 15 residues. Per germline, CDR1 WNHNN and CDR2 SYGVQD (reference sequence). CDR3 bases: TGCGCCACAAGACAGTCTGACTCCTATAATTCACCCCTCCACTTT. The encoded protein is CATRQSDSYNSPLHF.

The chain combines TRBV4-3 with TRBJ1-2; 7 bases agree with TRBD1. The CDR3 runs 15 residues. Germline loops: CDR1 LGHNA, CDR2 YSLEER. Trimming took 1 base from V and 8 from J; bases not matched to a gene: 10. CDR3 DNA sequence: TGCGCCAGCAGCCAAGTACATGTGACAGGGTCAGGCTACACCTTC. Translating it yields CASSQVHVTGSGYTF.

The chain employs TRBV19 and TRBJ1-6; the D is unclear. The CDR3 is 14 amino acids. Deletions cut 3 bases from V and 7 bases from J, with 10 bases between. Germline V gene data show CDR1 as LNHDA and CDR2 as SQIVND (reference sequence). In DNA form, the CDR3 reads TGTGCCAGTAGTATTCAGACTCCGAATTCACCCCTCCACTTT. Encoded protein: CASSIQTPNSPLHF.